The table lists the clone carrying this T cell receptor (beta chain) with a count of one. 60 Vbeta and 13 Jbeta primers were used in PCR. Clones were read by immunoSEQ multiplex PCR, and TCRdb kept only the in-frame ones, dropping some. In the table there are about 180,000 clones, roughly 82% of which are singletons. The data originate from a study of cytomegalovirus exposure and HLA in healthy donors. The ends were cut back, 4 bases at V and 5 bases at J, with 11 bases in the middle. Germline loops: CDR1 MNHEY, CDR2 SMNVEV (reference sequence). This CDR3 contains 14 residues. These donors counted as nominally healthy when sampled, but unrecorded immune exposures were likely.

This clonotype was obtained from a middle-aged man in good health and CMV-seronegative. The sequenced sample consisted of PBMCs. V is TRBV27 and J is TRBJ1-4, with D perhaps matching TRBD1 (6 bases). This CDR3 reads CASSSRQANEKLFF. Written as DNA, the CDR3 is TGTGCCAGCAGTTCAAGACAGGCAAATGAAAAACTGTTTTTT.